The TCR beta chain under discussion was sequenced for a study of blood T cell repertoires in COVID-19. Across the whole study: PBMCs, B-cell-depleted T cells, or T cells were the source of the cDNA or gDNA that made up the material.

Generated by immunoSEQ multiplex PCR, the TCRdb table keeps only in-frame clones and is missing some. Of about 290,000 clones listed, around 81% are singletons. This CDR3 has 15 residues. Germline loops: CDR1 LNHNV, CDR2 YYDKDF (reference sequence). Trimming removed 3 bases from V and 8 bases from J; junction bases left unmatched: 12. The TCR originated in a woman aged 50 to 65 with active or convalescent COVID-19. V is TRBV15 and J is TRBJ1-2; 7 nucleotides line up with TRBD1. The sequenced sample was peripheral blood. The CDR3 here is CATSRNQGESEGYTF. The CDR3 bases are TGTGCCACCAGCAGGAACCAGGGGGAGTCGGAAGGCTACACCTTC.